These T cell receptor beta chains were read from a single sample in a study of blood T cell repertoires in COVID-19. Repertoires were generated with immunoSEQ multiplex PCR, while TCRdb's copy carries only in-frame clones and drops some. The table lists about 200,000 clones, about 83% of them singletons. Sequencing input: peripheral blood. These receptors all come from a woman between 40 and 55 years old with active or convalescent COVID-19. Each CDR3 is given with its conserved first and last residue. D genes are given only for firm matches. Rows give clone size only sometimes, using once, few, many, or a class for an expanded clone.

>TRBJ2-6|TRBD2|TRBV4-2|.
TGTGCCAGCAGCCACCTACTAGCGGGGGGGCCTGGGGCCAACGTCCTGACTTTC
CASSHLLAGGPGANVLTF
>TRBJ1-1|.|TRBV6-1|.
TGTGCCAGCAGTGAATCTGGTCAGGGGTACACTGAAGCTTTCTTT
CASSESGQGYTEAFF
>TRBJ2-7|.|TRBV30|.
TGTGCCTGGAGGTTCGGTTGGGGGGTCGAGCAGTACTTC
CAWRFGWGVEQYF
>TRBJ2-1|.|TRBV24-1|once
TGTGCCACCAGTGATTTTCTCGGGAATGAGCAGTTCTTC
CATSDFLGNEQFF
>TRBJ1-2|TRBD1|TRBV18|.
TGTGCCAGCTCACCTGGGACAGGGTGGGAAGATGGCTACACCTTC
CASSPGTGWEDGYTF
>TRBJ1-2|.|TRBV4-1|.
TGCGCCAGCAGCCGAGGTGTCTATGGCTACACCTTC
CASSRGVYGYTF
>TRBJ1-2|.|TRBV28|.
TGTGCCAGCACCGGGTCGGGGAACTATGGCTACACCTTC
CASTGSGNYGYTF
>TRBJ2-1|.|TRBV24-1|.
TGTGCCACCAGTGATTTCGGGGCGGGATTGGATCCTGAGCAGTTCTTC
CATSDFGAGLDPEQFF
>TRBJ1-3|.|TRBV2|.
TGTGCCAGCAGCCTCCGGTCCCACTCTGGAAACACCATATATTTT
CASSLRSHSGNTIYF
>TRBJ1-2|.|TRBV19|.
TGTGCCAGTACGGGTAGTCGGTACTATGGCTACACCTTC
CASTGSRYYGYTF
>TRBJ1-1|TRBD1|TRBV6-4|once
TGTGCCAGCAAGATTGGACAGGGGAGCACTGAAGCTTTCTTT
CASKIGQGSTEAFF
>TRBJ2-7|TRBD1|TRBV4-1|once
TGCGCCAGCAGCTTAAACAGGGGAAGGTACGAGCAGTACTTC
CASSLNRGRYEQYF
>TRBJ2-1|.|TRBV24-1|once
TGTGCCACCAGTGATCAACGAGCGTCTACTGAGCAGTTCTTC
CATSDQRASTEQFF
>TRBJ1-3|.|TRBV19|.
TGTGCCAGTAGTATAGATGAGAACTCTGGAAACACCATATATTTT
CASSIDENSGNTIYF
>TRBJ2-1|TRBD2|TRBV5-6|.
TGTGCCAGCAGCTTCGGACTAGCGGAGAATGAGCAGTTCTTC
CASSFGLAENEQFF
>TRBJ1-3|.|TRBV9|.
TGTGCCAGCAGCCCAGGACAAGATGGAAACACCATATATTTT
CASSPGQDGNTIYF
>TRBJ1-2|.|TRBV2|once
TGTGCCAGCAGTGAAGAGAACCTAGGGGGTGGCTACACCTTC
CASSEENLGGGYTF
>TRBJ1-5|.|TRBV6-1|.
TGTGCCAGCAGTCAATGGAGGACAGTTTTACAGCCCCAGCATTTT
CASSQWRTVLQPQHF
>TRBJ2-6|.|TRBV6-6|.
TGTGCCAGCAGTCGGGAAAAAGGGGCGCACGGGGCCAACGTCCTGACTTTC
CASSREKGAHGANVLTF
>TRBJ2-7|TRBD2|TRBV28|few
TGTGCCAGCAGTCCCCCTAGCGGCCTCGTTAACGAGCAGTACTTC
CASSPPSGLVNEQYF
>TRBJ2-1|.|TRBV5-4|.
TGTGCCAGCAGCCCCAGCGGACTCTTCCGCGGCAAATCCGATGAGCAGTTCTTC
CASSPSGLFRGKSDEQFF
>TRBJ1-6|.|TRBV4-3|.
TGCGCCAGCAGCCAGGAGCCTAATTCACCCCTCCACTTT
CASSQEPNSPLHF
>TRBJ2-1|.|TRBV5-4|many
TGTGCCAGCAGCGCGGGACAGACCTACAATGAGCAGTTCTTC
CASSAGQTYNEQFF
>TRBJ2-7|.|TRBV2|.
TGTGCCAGCGGCGGGGATGTGGCCTACGAGCAGTACTTC
CASGGDVAYEQYF
>TRBJ1-2|TRBD1|TRBV6-5|.
TGTGCCAGCAGTTACGGAGGGACAGGGGAGAACTATGGCTACACCTTC
CASSYGGTGENYGYTF
>TRBJ2-5|TRBD2|TRBV9|.
TGTGCCAGCAGCGTATTGACTAGCGGAGAGACCCAGTACTTC
CASSVLTSGETQYF
>TRBJ1-4|.|TRBV6-5|.
TGTGCCAGCACTCTGGCGGGCGCTAATGAAAAACTGTTTTTT
CASTLAGANEKLFF
>TRBJ2-3|TRBD2|TRBV2|.
TGTGCCAGCAATGTACTAGCGGGAGGACGAACAGATACGCAGTATTTT
CASNVLAGGRTDTQYF
>TRBJ1-5|TRBD1|TRBV18|once
TGTGCCAGCTCACCAGGACAGGGGGTAGTTCAGCCCCAGCATTTT
CASSPGQGVVQPQHF
>TRBJ2-7|TRBD1|TRBV2|.
TGTGCCAGCAGGGCCCCAGGGGGCGTTAATTACTACGAGCAGTACTTC
CASRAPGGVNYYEQYF
>TRBJ2-1|.|TRBV5-4|.
TGTGCCAGTCAGGGACAACTAGACAATGAGCAGTTCTTC
CASQGQLDNEQFF
>TRBJ2-7|TRBD2|TRBV5-4|.
TGTGCCAGCAGCCAACCCAGCGGGGGGGCCTACGAGCAGTACTTC
CASSQPSGGAYEQYF
>TRBJ2-7|.|TRBV5-1|few
TGCGCCAGCAGCCTCCAGGGCGAGCAGTACTTC
CASSLQGEQYF
>TRBJ2-7|TRBD2|TRBV4-1|.
TGCGCCAGCAGTCTCAATTTAGCGGGGGACCCCCTCGAGCAGTACTTC
CASSLNLAGDPLEQYF
>TRBJ2-1|.|TRBV5-4|.
TGTGCCAGCAGCTTGGGGTGGGGGGACCGACCCTACAATGAGCAGTTCTTC
CASSLGWGDRPYNEQFF
>TRBJ2-3|TRBD2|TRBV11-3|.
TGTGCCAGCAGCTTAGGACTATGGCGGGAGAGAGGCACAGATACGCAGTATTTT
CASSLGLWRERGTDTQYF
>TRBJ1-4|.|TRBV5-1|few
TGCGCCAGCAGCTCCAGGACAGCTAATAATGAAAAACTGTTTTTT
CASSSRTANNEKLFF
>TRBJ2-5|TRBD2|TRBV9|.
TGTGCCAGCAGCGTACCAACTAGCGGGATCCCGGTTGGCCAAGAGACCCAGTACTTC
CASSVPTSGIPVGQETQYF
>TRBJ2-3|.|TRBV28|.
TGTGCCAGCAGTTTTATAGCGGAGGTTTCAGATACGCAGTATTTT
CASSFIAEVSDTQYF
>TRBJ1-6|.|TRBV6-4|.
TGTGCCAGCAGGCGGGACTTATCGAATTCACCCCTCCACTTT
CASRRDLSNSPLHF
>TRBJ2-1|TRBD2|TRBV19|.
TGTGCCAGTGGGGGTAGCTTTCTGCGGGAGGGCCAGGGTGAGCAGTTCTTC
CASGGSFLREGQGEQFF
>TRBJ2-5|TRBD2|TRBV28|.
TGTGCCAGCAGCACCGGACTAGCCCAAGAGACCCAGTACTTC
CASSTGLAQETQYF
>TRBJ2-1|.|TRBV7-6|few
TGTGCCAGCAGCTTAATAGGGGACAATGAGCAGTTCTTC
CASSLIGDNEQFF
>TRBJ1-6|TRBD1|TRBV28|.
TGTGCCACAATACCGGGACAGGGCCTCTCCTATAATTCACCCCTCCACTTT
CATIPGQGLSYNSPLHF
>TRBJ2-3|TRBD1|TRBV29-1|.
TGCAGCGTTGAGACAGGGGACACAGATACGCAGTATTTT
CSVETGDTDTQYF
>TRBJ2-5|TRBD2|TRBV30|.
TGTGCCTGGAGTTCTCTAGAGGCTAGCGGGAGAGAAGAGACCCAGTACTTC
CAWSSLEASGREETQYF
>TRBJ2-1|.|TRBV11-3|.
TGTGCCAGCAGCCTCCCTGGACAGAAAAACAATGAGCAGTTCTTC
CASSLPGQKNNEQFF
>TRBJ2-2|TRBD1|TRBV6-5|.
TGTGCACCGTCAAGGGGGCTCTGGGACACCGGGGAGCTGTTTTTT
CAPSRGLWDTGELFF
>TRBJ2-3|TRBD2|TRBV5-8|.
TGTGCCAGCAGCGTCCGGGGGGGAGATACGCAGTATTTT
CASSVRGGDTQYF
>TRBJ1-5|.|TRBV18|.
TGTGCCAGCTCACCGTCAGTAAATCAGCCCCAGCATTTT
CASSPSVNQPQHF
>TRBJ1-2|TRBD1|TRBV6-2/TRBV6-3|many
TGTGCCAGCAGTTACTCGGGACAGGGAGACGGCTATGGCTACACCTTC
CASSYSGQGDGYGYTF
>TRBJ1-5|TRBD1|TRBV30|.
TGTGCCTGGTCAACAGGGGGCGCGGGTCAGCCCCAGCATTTT
CAWSTGGAGQPQHF
>TRBJ2-5|TRBD1|TRBV24-1|few
TGTGCCACCAGTGGAACCGGGACAGGGGTTGTCGAGACCCAGTACTTC
CATSGTGTGVVETQYF
>TRBJ1-1|TRBD1|TRBV7-9|.
TGTGCCAGCACCCTCGGACAGGGTGGGATGAACACTGAAGCTTTCTTT
CASTLGQGGMNTEAFF
>TRBJ2-7|TRBD2|TRBV3-1/TRBV3-2|.
TGTGCCAGCAGCCAAGAGTCGGGGGGGTACGAGCAGTACTTC
CASSQESGGYEQYF
>TRBJ1-5|.|TRBV3-1/TRBV3-2|.
TGTGCCAGCAGCCCGTCCGAATTGCGCGGCGGTAATCAGCCCCAGCATTTT
CASSPSELRGGNQPQHF
>TRBJ2-1|TRBD2|TRBV10-3|.
TGTGCCATCAGTGAGTCGTTGACTAGCGGCTCCTACAATGAGCAGTTCTTC
CAISESLTSGSYNEQFF
>TRBJ2-2|.|TRBV11-3|.
TGTGCCAGCAGCGGAGGCGGGGAGCTGTTTTTT
CASSGGGELFF
>TRBJ2-3|.|TRBV9|.
TGTGCCAGCAGCGGGGGGACACACACAGATACGCAGTATTTT
CASSGGTHTDTQYF
>TRBJ1-2|.|TRBV5-1|.
TGCGCCAGCGGGGGGATCGGCTATGGCTACACCTTC
CASGGIGYGYTF